This paragraph reports one T cell receptor (beta chain). This sample stems from a study of blood T cell repertoires in COVID-19. Overall study context: Italy, Spain and the United States were the sources of the convalescent and acute COVID-19 samples. The cDNA or gDNA used as material had been derived from T cells, B-cell-depleted T cells, or PBMCs.

Per the germline V gene, CDR1 is SGHRS and CDR2 is YFSETQ. The CDR3 consists of 18 residues. Trimming stripped 2 bases from V and 4 bases from J, with 21 bases between. Per the original data handling: From reference gene primer amplification, estimates of nucleated cell counts were derived. Profiling relied on immunoSEQ multiplex PCR, and the TCRdb table lists in-frame clones only, not all of them. The DNA was the basis for D and trimming; V, J and clone size are from that table. The data hold about 300,000 clones, with 70% to 90% observed a single time. Membership in each cohort depended on participant-reported clinical history.

The chain uses TRBV5-1 and TRBJ2-2; the D gene is possibly TRBD1 (7 bases). The sequenced sample was PBMCs or T cells enriched from blood (not recorded which). This TCR derives from a woman under 30 who had recovered from COVID-19. This CDR3 is CASSFAGGPNSGTGELFF. CDR3 sequence (DNA): TGCGCCAGCAGCTTTGCAGGGGGGCCGAATAGTGGCACCGGGGAGCTGTTTTTT. The complete variable domain, with remaining parts taken from reference TRBV5-1 and TRBJ2-2, reads KAGVTQTPRYLIKTRGQQVTLSCSPISGHRSVSWYQQTPGQGLQFLFEYFSETQRNKGNFPGRFSGRQFSNSRSEMNVSTLELGDSALYLCASSFAGGPNSGTGELFFGEGSRLTVL.